These 20 T cell receptor beta chains originate from one sample sequenced in a study of blood T cell repertoires in COVID-19. Generated by immunoSEQ multiplex PCR, the TCRdb table keeps only in-frame clones and is missing some. The data contain about 310,000 clones, 87% of them singletons. The material sequenced was PBMCs or T cells enriched from blood (not recorded which). The origin of the receptors is a woman aged 18-30 years who had recovered from COVID-19.

The V gene is TRBV11-2, the J gene TRBJ2-5; TRBD1 agrees at 7 bases. There are 16 residues in the CDR3. Germline CDR1 is SGHAT and CDR2 is FQNNGV. After removal of 1 base from V and 3 bases from J, the junction contained 8 bases not matched to a gene. CDR3 in amino acids: CASSLGRTGAKETQYF. CDR3 DNA sequence: TGTGCCAGCAGCTTAGGTAGGACAGGAGCCAAAGAGACCCAGTACTTC. The entire variable domain, with the rest obtained from reference TRBV11-2 and TRBJ2-5, is as follows: EAGVAQSPRYKIIEKRQSVAFWCNPISGHATLYWYQQILGQGPKLLIQFQNNGVVDDSQLPKDRFSAERLKGVDSTLKIQPAKLEDSAVYLCASSLGRTGAKETQYFGPGTRLLVL.

The rearrangement links TRBV5-1 to TRBJ2-1; D call uncertain. The CDR3 length is 12 residues. Trimming pared 4 bases from V and 8 bases from J, leaving 10 bases between. The germline gives CDR1 SGHRS, CDR2 YFSETQ. The CDR3 nucleotides read TGCGCCAGCAGCCCTTTTCGGGATGAGCAGTTCTTC. Protein sequence: CASSPFRDEQFF.

V is TRBV5-1 and J is TRBJ2-2, with D perhaps TRBD1 (6 bases). CDR3 size: 14 residues. Germline CDR1 and CDR2: SGHRS and YFSETQ. V was clipped by 7 bases and J by 1 base, with 11 bases between them. This CDR3 is CASSGQKNTGELFF. CDR3 in DNA: TGCGCCAGCTCGGGACAAAAGAACACCGGGGAGCTGTTTTTT.

J is TRBJ1-1 and V is TRBV5-1; 8 bases match TRBD1. Germline-derived CDR1 and CDR2 are SGHRS and YFSETQ. The CDR3 has 14 amino acids. J gave up 5 bases and V 6 bases, and 9 bases lay outside the gene matches. CDR3 amino acids: CASKDQGARTEAFF. DNA for the CDR3: TGCGCCAGCAAGGATCAGGGGGCCAGGACTGAAGCTTTCTTT.

This chain uses TRBV4-2 with TRBJ2-7; D is possibly TRBD1 (5 bases). The CDR3 length is 12 residues. Trimming removed 3 bases from V and 6 bases from J, with 9 bases in between. Germline loops: CDR1 LGHNA, CDR2 YNFKEQ. CDR3 in amino acids: CASSQTRGEQYF. The DNA of the CDR3 is TGTGCCAGCAGCCAGACAAGGGGCGAGCAGTACTTC.

V and J are TRBV13 and TRBJ1-1, with TRBD1 matching over 8 bases. V dropped 2 bases and J dropped 6; count of bases not matched to a gene: 5. Germline lookup yields CDR1 PRHDT and CDR2 FYEKMQ (reference sequence). The CDR3 covers 14 residues. CDR3 sequence (DNA): TGTGCCAGCAGCTTAACAGGGGGGGCCCCTGAAGCTTTCTTT. Amino acids: CASSLTGGAPEAFF.

This clone was found a few times. The chain combines TRBV18 with TRBJ1-3; no definite D call. Trimming took 0 bases from V and 9 from J, leaving 15 bases between them. The CDR3 has 15 residues. Germline values: CDR1 KGHSH, CDR2 LQKENI. CDR3 DNA: TGTGCCAGCTCACCACCGCGCACGGCCGGGGTCACCATATATTTT. Amino acids: CASSPPRTAGVTIYF.

V and J are TRBV19 and TRBJ1-2; 7 bases are a match to TRBD1. The CDR3 consists of 14 residues. The junction had 5 bases not matched to a gene; V was cut back by 3 bases and J by 4 bases. Looked up from germline, CDR1 is LNHDA and CDR2 is SQIVND (reference sequence). The CDR3: CASSITDRLYGYTF. The CDR3 DNA sequence: TGTGCCAGTAGTATCACGGACAGGCTCTATGGCTACACCTTC. Full variable domain (remainder filled in from reference TRBV19 and TRBJ1-2): DGGITQSPKYLFRKEGQNVTLSCEQNLNHDAMYWYRQDPGQGLRLIYYSQIVNDFQKGDIAEGYSVSREKKESFPLTVTSAQKNPTAFYLCASSITDRLYGYTFGSGTRLTVV.

V gene TRBV7-2 combines with J gene TRBJ2-1, with 11 bases that match TRBD2. CDR3 length: 16 amino acids. With 3 bases clipped from V and 8 bases from J, the junction kept 9 bases outside the gene matches. Germline V CDR1 and CDR2: SGHTA, FQGNSA. The CDR3 DNA reads as TGTGCCAGCAGCTTTAGACTAGCGGGACCTATAGATGAGCAGTTCTTC. It encodes CASSFRLAGPIDEQFF.

This clone was seen a few times. The chain has TRBV20-1 and TRBJ1-2; D unresolved. CDR1 is DFQATT and CDR2 is SNEGSKA in the germline V gene (reference sequence). The CDR3 sequence is 13 residues long. The V gene lost 3 bases and the J gene lost 4 bases, with 12 bases spanning the gap. The CDR3 region is CSASHQARYGYTF. The CDR3 nucleotides read TGCAGTGCTAGTCATCAGGCGCGCTATGGCTACACCTTC.

The chain couples TRBV19 to TRBJ1-5; 11 nucleotides match TRBD1. This CDR3 contains 16 residues. CDR1 and CDR2 from the germline V gene are LNHDA and SQIVND (reference sequence). V dropped 6 bases and J dropped 2; count of bases not matched to a gene: 6. In DNA, the CDR3 is TGTGCCAGTAGCCCGGGACAGGGGGGAGGCAATCAGCCCCAGCATTTT. It codes for CASSPGQGGGNQPQHF. The variable domain in full, completed from reference TRBV19 and TRBJ1-5, reads DGGITQSPKYLFRKEGQNVTLSCEQNLNHDAMYWYRQDPGQGLRLIYYSQIVNDFQKGDIAEGYSVSREKKESFPLTVTSAQKNPTAFYLCASSPGQGGGNQPQHFGDGTRLSIL.

This clone was observed a handful of times. The V call is TRBV4-2, the J call TRBJ1-4, with D unresolved. CDR1 is LGHNA, CDR2 YNFKEQ, per germline. CDR3 size: 13 residues. V lost 1 base to trimming and J lost 6 bases, with 6 bases between them. CDR3 amino acids: CASSQVQDEKLFF. In DNA form, the CDR3 reads TGTGCCAGCAGCCAAGTCCAGGATGAAAAACTGTTTTTT.

This chain links TRBV2 with TRBJ2-5, with TRBD2 matching over 13 bases. With 7 bases clipped from V and 4 bases from J, the junction kept 6 bases outside the gene matches. Looked up from germline, CDR1 is SNHLY and CDR2 is FYNNEI. The CDR3 is 15 amino acids. The CDR3 loop is CASIGGLAGRETQYF. CDR3 in DNA: TGTGCCAGCATAGGGGGACTAGCGGGGCGAGAGACCCAGTACTTC. Supplemented by reference TRBV2 and TRBJ2-5, the full variable domain reads EPEVTQTPSHQVTQMGQEVILRCVPISNHLYFYWYRQILGQKVEFLVSFYNNEISEKSEIFDDQFSVERPDGSNFTLKIRSTKLEDSAMYFCASIGGLAGRETQYFGPGTRLLVL.

This clone was seen a handful of times. The CDR3 here is CASSPQGDYGYTF. Here the CDR3 DNA reads TGTGCCAGCAGTCCACAGGGAGACTATGGCTACACCTTC. The chain carries TRBV12-3 or TRBV12-4 and TRBJ1-2, with D perhaps matching TRBD1 (6 bases). The CDR3 covers 13 residues. The V and J ends lost 5 bases and 3 bases respectively, with 10 bases between them.

This rearrangement joins TRBV18 to TRBJ1-1; 9 nucleotides align to TRBD1. This CDR3 region has 13 residues. Trimming cost V 3 bases and J 4 bases; bases outside gene matches: 0. CDR1 is KGHSH, CDR2 LQKENI, per germline. CDR3 sequence reads: CASSPTGGTEAFF. For the CDR3, the DNA is TGTGCCAGCTCACCGACAGGGGGCACTGAAGCTTTCTTT.

The gene calls are TRBV20-1 and TRBJ1-1; D is unclear. CDR1 is DFQATT, CDR2 SNEGSKA, per germline (reference sequence). The CDR3 totals 14 residues. V was shortened by 3 bases and J by 0 bases, with 11 bases between the two germline ends. CDR3 sequence: CSASPGIMNTEAFF. CDR3 DNA: TGCAGTGCTAGTCCGGGTATCATGAACACTGAAGCTTTCTTT.

This sequence joins TRBV11-1 and TRBJ1-2; D is uncertain. The length of the CDR3 is 14 residues. Trimming left V 5 bases short and J 4 bases short, with 14 bases between. Per the germline V gene, CDR1 is SGHAT and CDR2 is FQDESV (reference sequence). The CDR3 DNA sequence: TGTGCCAGCAGCCCCGGAGGCAGCGTCTATGGCTACACCTTC. It specifies CASSPGGSVYGYTF.

The chain uses TRBV7-8 and TRBJ1-1; a possible D gene is TRBD1 (5 bases). The V gene's germline CDR1 is SGHVS and CDR2 FQNEAQ. The CDR3 is 15 residues long. Trimming stripped 5 bases from V and 1 base from J, with 14 bases between. CDR3 sequence: CASSPRGRSNTEAFF. Here the CDR3 DNA reads TGTGCCAGCAGCCCGCGGGGCAGATCGAACACTGAAGCTTTCTTT.

The chain recombines TRBV29-1 with TRBJ2-7; 8 bases line up with TRBD1. This CDR3 region has 14 residues. J lost 0 bases, V lost 6 bases, and 7 bases had no gene match. CDR1 is SQVTM and CDR2 is ANQGSEA in the germline V gene. CDR3 sequence (DNA): TGCAGCGTAGAGCGGACAGGGAGCTCCTACGAGCAGTACTTC. It yields the protein CSVERTGSSYEQYF.

Worth noting for this clone: At one end, the junction sequence differs from germline, possibly due to a read error. The chain links TRBV18 to TRBJ2-3, with a possible D match to TRBD2 (6 bases). Germline CDR1 is KGHSH and CDR2 is LQKENI. The CDR3 consists of 15 residues. This CDR3 is CASPPDPGAPDTQYF. For the CDR3, the DNA is TGTGCCAGCCCACCTGACCCGGGAGCCCCCGATACGCAGTATTTT.